This entry concerns a single T cell receptor (beta chain). Its target is unknown. This entry is derived from a study of cytomegalovirus exposure and HLA in healthy donors. Primers included in the PCR were 60 Vbeta and 13 Jbeta primers. Data came from immunoSEQ multiplex PCR; TCRdb stores just in-frame clones and leaves some out. The data hold approximately 72,000 clones, with over 70% observed a single time. The V gene lost 6 bases and the J gene lost 2 bases, with 13 bases spanning the gap. Germline V gives CDR1 MDHEN, CDR2 SYDVKM. CDR3 length: 15 amino acids. The study's findings and limits: Donors were assumed by presence/absence analyses to have roughly uniform sequencing depth. In a later analysis, several top co-occurrence clusters appeared linked to parvovirus B19, influenza, CMV and Epstein-Barr virus.

V and J are TRBV28 and TRBJ2-2, with a possible D match to TRBD1 (5 bases). Material: PBMCs. The clonotype comes from a male donor in good health and CMV-seropositive. CDR3 sequence (DNA): TGTGCCAGCAGCCCAGACAGCAGAAACACCGGGGAGCTGTTTTTT. This codes for CASSPDSRNTGELFF. The variable domain in full, completed from reference TRBV28 and TRBJ2-2, reads DVKVTQSSRYLVKRTGEKVFLECVQDMDHENMFWYRQDPGLGLRLIYFSYDVKMKEKGDIPEGYSVSREKKERFSLILESASTNQTSMYLCASSPDSRNTGELFFGEGSRLTVL.